This T cell receptor (beta chain) came from a study of CD8 T cells in ankylosing spondylitis. Study conclusions and caveats: Apparently characteristic of ankylosing spondylitis blood was a TCR beta motif (about eight highly homologous variants). Within matched ankylosing spondylitis synovial fluid, disease-linked clones were reportedly significantly enriched. Some of the motif variants had earlier been found in reactive arthritis patients' fluid and blood.

Quantitative 5'-RACE with molecular barcodes produced the TCR beta libraries. Using its own MiXCR run on the 5' RACE reads, TCRdb lists one record per CDR3 protein. The sample lists under 250,000 distinct CDR3 sequences, roughly 10% occurring once. The germline gives CDR1 DFQATT, CDR2 SNEGSKA (reference sequence). The V end was cut by 3 bases, the J end by 0 bases, with 12 bases between. The CDR3 length is 16 residues. This clonotype was observed many times. Its antigen is not known. This receptor was taken from a male donor with ankylosing spondylitis or in good health (not recorded which). The material sequenced was blood, either unsorted or a sorted T cell fraction (not recorded which). This chain uses TRBV20-1 with TRBJ1-6; D unclear. The CDR3 DNA sequence: TGCAGTGCTAGGGGTCAGGCAAGCTCCTATAATTCACCCCTCCACTTT. Translated, it gives CSARGQASSYNSPLHF.